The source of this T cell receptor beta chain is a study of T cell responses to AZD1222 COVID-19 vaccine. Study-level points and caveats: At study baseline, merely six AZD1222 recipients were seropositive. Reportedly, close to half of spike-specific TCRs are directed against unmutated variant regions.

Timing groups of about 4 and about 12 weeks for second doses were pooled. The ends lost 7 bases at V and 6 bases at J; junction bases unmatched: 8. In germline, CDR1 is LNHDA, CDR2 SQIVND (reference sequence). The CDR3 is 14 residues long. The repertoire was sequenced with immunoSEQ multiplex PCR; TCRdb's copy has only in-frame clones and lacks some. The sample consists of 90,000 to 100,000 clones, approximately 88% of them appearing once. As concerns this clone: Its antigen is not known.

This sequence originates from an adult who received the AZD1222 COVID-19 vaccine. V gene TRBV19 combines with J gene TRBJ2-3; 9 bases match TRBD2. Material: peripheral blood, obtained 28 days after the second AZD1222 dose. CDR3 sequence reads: CASKSGGLSDTQYF. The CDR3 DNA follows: TGTGCCAGTAAAAGCGGGGGGCTTTCGGATACGCAGTATTTT.